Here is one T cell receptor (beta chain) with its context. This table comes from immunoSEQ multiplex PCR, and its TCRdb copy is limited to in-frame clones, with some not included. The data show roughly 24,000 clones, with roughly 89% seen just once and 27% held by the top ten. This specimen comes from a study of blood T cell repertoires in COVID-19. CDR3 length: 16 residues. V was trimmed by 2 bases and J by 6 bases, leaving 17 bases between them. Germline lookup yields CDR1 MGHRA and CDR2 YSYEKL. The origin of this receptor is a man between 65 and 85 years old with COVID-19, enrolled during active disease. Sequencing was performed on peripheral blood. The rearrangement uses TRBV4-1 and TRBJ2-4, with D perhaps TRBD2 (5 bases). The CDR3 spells CASSQKEAVGVNIQYF. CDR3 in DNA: TGCGCCAGCAGCCAAAAGGAAGCGGTCGGGGTAAACATTCAGTACTTC.